This T cell receptor (beta chain) was sequenced during a study of CD8 T cells in ankylosing spondylitis. Study conclusions and caveats: Before this, some motif variants had been reported in reactive arthritis synovial fluid and blood.

This clonotype was observed many times. Its antigen is not known. CDR3 length: 14 residues. After removal of 3 bases from V and 2 bases from J, the junction contained 3 bases not matched to a gene. The germline V gene has CDR1 DFQATT and CDR2 SNEGSKA (reference sequence). A quantitative 5'-RACE method, one with molecular barcodes, was used to make TCR beta libraries. Via MiXCR, TCRdb re-called the 5' RACE reads, giving one row per CDR3 protein. This sample has hundreds of thousands of distinct CDR3 sequences, with about 20% found just once. The receptor was isolated from a male donor with ankylosing spondylitis or in good health (not recorded which). The chain combines TRBV20-1 with TRBJ2-3, with TRBD2 matching 9 bases. The sample taken for sequencing was blood, either unsorted or a sorted T cell fraction (not recorded which). CDR3 amino acids: CSARTSGSTDTQYF. CDR3 coding DNA: TGCAGTGCTAGGACTAGCGGATCCACAGATACGCAGTATTTT.